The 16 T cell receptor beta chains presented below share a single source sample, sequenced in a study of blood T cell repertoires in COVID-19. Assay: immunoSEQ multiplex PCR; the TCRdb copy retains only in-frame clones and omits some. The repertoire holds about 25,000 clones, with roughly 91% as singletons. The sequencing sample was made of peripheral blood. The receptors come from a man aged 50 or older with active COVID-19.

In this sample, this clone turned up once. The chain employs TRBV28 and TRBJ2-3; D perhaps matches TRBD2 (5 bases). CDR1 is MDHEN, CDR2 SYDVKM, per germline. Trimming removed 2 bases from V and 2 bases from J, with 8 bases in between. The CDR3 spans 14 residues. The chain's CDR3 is CASSLERTTDTQYF. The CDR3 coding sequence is TGTGCCAGCAGTTTAGAGCGGACCACAGATACGCAGTATTTT.

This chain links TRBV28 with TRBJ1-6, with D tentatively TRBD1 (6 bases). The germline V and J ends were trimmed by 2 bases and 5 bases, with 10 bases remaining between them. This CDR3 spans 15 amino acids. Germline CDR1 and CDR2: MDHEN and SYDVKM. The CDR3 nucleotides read TGTGCCAGCAGTTTAGGGGGACAAAATAATTCACCCCTCCACTTT. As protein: CASSLGGQNNSPLHF.

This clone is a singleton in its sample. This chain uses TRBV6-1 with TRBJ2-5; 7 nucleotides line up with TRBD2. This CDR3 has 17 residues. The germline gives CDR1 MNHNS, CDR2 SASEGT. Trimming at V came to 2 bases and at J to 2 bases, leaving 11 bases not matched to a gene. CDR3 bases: TGTGCCAGCAGTGAACGGGGGGTCCGGTGGGGTCAAGAGACCCAGTACTTC. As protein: CASSERGVRWGQETQYF.

CDR3 in amino acids: CATSDPVQGSGNTIYF. CDR3 nucleotides: TGTGCCACCAGTGATCCTGTACAGGGTAGTGGAAACACCATATATTTT. The chain couples TRBV24-1 to TRBJ1-3; D perhaps matches TRBD1 (6 bases). Deletions cut 3 bases from V and 3 bases from J, with 14 bases between. This CDR3 is 16 amino acids long. The V gene's germline CDR1 is KGHDR and CDR2 SFDVKD.

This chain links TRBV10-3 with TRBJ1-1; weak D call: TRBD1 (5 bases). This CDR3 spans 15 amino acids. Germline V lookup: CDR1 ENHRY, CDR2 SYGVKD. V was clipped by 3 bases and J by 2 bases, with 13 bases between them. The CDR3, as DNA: TGTGCCATCAGTGAATCCGGGGGTGGTAACACTGAAGCTTTCTTT. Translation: CAISESGGGNTEAFF.

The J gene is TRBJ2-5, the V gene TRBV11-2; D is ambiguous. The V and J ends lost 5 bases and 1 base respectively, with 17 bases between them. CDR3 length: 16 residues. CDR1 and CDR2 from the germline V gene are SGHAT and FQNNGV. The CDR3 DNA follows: TGTGCCAGCAGCCCGTACACGATGCTTGGCCAAGAGACCCAGTACTTC. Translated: CASSPYTMLGQETQYF.

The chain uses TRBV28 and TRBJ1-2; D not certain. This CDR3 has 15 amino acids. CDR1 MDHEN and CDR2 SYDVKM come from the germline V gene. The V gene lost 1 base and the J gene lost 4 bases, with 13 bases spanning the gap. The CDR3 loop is CASSLLEHTPYGYTF. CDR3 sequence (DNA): TGTGCCAGCAGTTTATTGGAGCATACTCCCTATGGCTACACCTTC.

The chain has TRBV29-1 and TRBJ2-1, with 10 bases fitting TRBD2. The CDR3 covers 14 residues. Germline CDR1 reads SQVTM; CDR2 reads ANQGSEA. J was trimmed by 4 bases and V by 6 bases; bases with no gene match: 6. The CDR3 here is CSVDRTSGYNEQFF. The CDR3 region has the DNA TGCAGCGTAGACCGGACTAGCGGTTACAATGAGCAGTTCTTC.

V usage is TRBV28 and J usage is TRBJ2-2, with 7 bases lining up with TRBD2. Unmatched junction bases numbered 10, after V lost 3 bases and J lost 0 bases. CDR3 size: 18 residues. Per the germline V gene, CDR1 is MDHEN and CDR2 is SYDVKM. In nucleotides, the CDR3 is TGTGCCAGCAGTTTCGGGAGGAACTGGAAAACGAACACCGGGGAGCTGTTTTTT. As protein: CASSFGRNWKTNTGELFF.

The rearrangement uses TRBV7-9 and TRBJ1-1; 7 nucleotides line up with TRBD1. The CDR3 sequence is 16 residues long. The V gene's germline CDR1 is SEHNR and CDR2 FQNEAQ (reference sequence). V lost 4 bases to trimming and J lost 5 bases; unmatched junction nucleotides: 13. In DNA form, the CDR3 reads TGTGCCAGCAGCTCTCTCCCGGACAGGTGGGGGACTGAAGCTTTCTTT. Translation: CASSSLPDRWGTEAFF.

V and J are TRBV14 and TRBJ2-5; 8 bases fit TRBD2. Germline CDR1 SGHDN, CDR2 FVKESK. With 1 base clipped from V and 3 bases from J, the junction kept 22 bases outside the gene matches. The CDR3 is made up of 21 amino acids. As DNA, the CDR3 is TGTGCCAGCAGCCAAGGGGCACCGGGACTAGGTGTTAAAGCAAGAAAAGAGACCCAGTACTTC. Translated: CASSQGAPGLGVKARKETQYF.

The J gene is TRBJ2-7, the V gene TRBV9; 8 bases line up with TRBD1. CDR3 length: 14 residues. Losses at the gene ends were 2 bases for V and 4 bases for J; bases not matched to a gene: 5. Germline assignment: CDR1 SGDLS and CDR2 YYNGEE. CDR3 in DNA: TGTGCCAGCAGCGTTGGACAGGGACCATACGAGCAGTACTTC. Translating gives CASSVGQGPYEQYF.

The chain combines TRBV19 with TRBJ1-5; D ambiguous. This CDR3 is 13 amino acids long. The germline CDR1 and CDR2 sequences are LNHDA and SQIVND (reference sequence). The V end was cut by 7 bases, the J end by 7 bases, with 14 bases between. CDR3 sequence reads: CASMGQVTQPQHF. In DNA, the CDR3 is TGTGCCAGTATGGGCCAGGTTACACAGCCCCAGCATTTT.

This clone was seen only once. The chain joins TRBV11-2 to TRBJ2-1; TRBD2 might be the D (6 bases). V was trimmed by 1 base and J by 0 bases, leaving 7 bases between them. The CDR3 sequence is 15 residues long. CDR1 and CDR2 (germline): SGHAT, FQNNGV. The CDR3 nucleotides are TGTGCCAGCAGCTTAGGGAGGGGCTCCTACAATGAGCAGTTCTTC. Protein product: CASSLGRGSYNEQFF.

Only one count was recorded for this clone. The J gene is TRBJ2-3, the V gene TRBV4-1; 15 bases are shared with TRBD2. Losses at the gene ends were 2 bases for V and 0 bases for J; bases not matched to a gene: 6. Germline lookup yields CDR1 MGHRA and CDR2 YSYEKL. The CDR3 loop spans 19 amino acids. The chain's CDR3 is CASSQRTSGGGPSTDTQYF. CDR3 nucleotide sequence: TGCGCCAGCAGCCAAAGGACTAGCGGGGGGGGACCTAGCACAGATACGCAGTATTTT.

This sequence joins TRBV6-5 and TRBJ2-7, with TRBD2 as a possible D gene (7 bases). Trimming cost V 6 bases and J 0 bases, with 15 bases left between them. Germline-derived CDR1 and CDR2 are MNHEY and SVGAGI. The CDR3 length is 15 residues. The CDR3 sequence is CASSRGADSSYEQYF. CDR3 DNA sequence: TGTGCCAGCAGCCGGGGGGCGGACAGCTCCTACGAGCAGTACTTC.